The 25 T cell receptor beta chains given below trace back to one sample, sequenced in a study of T cells in Graves' hyperthyroidism and ophthalmopathy. TCR beta CDR3 regions were amplified from RNA. During a first-round RT-PCR of the TCR CDR3, the HTBI primer set was used. TCRdb recomputed calls from the multiplex PCR reads with MiXCR, one row per CDR3 protein. The sample has some 570,000 distinct CDR3 sequences, approximately 15% seen once. The specimen was blood. These receptor sequences come from a woman aged 18-29 years with Graves' ophthalmopathy.

There are many counts of this clonotype. This sequence joins TRBV5-6 and TRBJ2-1; D call uncertain. The CDR3 length is 14 residues. V was shortened by 1 base and J by 4 bases, with 9 bases between the two germline ends. Germline loops: CDR1 SGHDT, CDR2 YYEEEE. CDR3 loop: CASSLSGRYNEQFF. CDR3 nucleotide sequence: TGTGCCAGCAGCTTGTCGGGCAGGTACAATGAGCAGTTCTTC. Full variable domain (remainder filled in from reference TRBV5-6 and TRBJ2-1): DAGVTQSPTHLIKTRGQQVTLRCSPKSGHDTVSWYQQALGQGPQFIFQYYEEEERQRGNFPDRFSGHQFPNYSSELNVNALLLGDSALYLCASSLSGRYNEQFFGPGTRLTVL.

This clonotype was seen ten or more times. The chain has TRBV7-9 and TRBJ2-1, with a possible D match to TRBD2 (6 bases). This CDR3 contains 15 residues. From germline, CDR1 is SEHNR and CDR2 FQNEAQ (reference sequence). Trimming removed 5 bases from V and 7 bases from J, with 18 bases in between. Written as DNA, the CDR3 is TGTGCCAGCAGCACACCGGGACTCCCGGGGAATGAGCAGTTCTTC. This translates into CASSTPGLPGNEQFF.

This clonotype was observed at least ten times. This chain connects TRBV5-1 to TRBJ2-7, with D possibly TRBD1 on 5 matching bases. Germline lookup yields CDR1 SGHRS and CDR2 YFSETQ. The CDR3 spans 14 residues. V gave up 4 bases and J gave up 0 bases, with 11 bases separating them. CDR3 in amino acids: CASSSTRDSYEQYF. In DNA form, the CDR3 reads TGCGCCAGCAGCAGCACCAGGGACTCCTACGAGCAGTACTTC. Looking up the rest from reference TRBV5-1 and TRBJ2-7 gives the full variable domain: KAGVTQTPRYLIKTRGQQVTLSCSPISGHRSVSWYQQTPGQGLQFLFEYFSETQRNKGNFPGRFSGRQFSNSRSEMNVSTLELGDSALYLCASSSTRDSYEQYFGPGTRLTVT.

At least ten counts were recorded for this clonotype. V usage is TRBV10-3 and J usage is TRBJ2-1; TRBD2 matches 9 bases. Germline assignment: CDR1 ENHRY and CDR2 SYGVKD. CDR3 size: 17 residues. Trimming took 7 bases from V and 7 from J; bases not matched to a gene: 17. The DNA for the CDR3 is TGTGCCATCACCATATACCCACTCGCAGCGGGAGGAAATGAGCAGTTCTTC. Encoded protein: CAITIYPLAAGGNEQFF.

The V gene is TRBV3-1, the J gene TRBJ2-1; tentatively, D is TRBD2 (6 bases). Germline lookup yields CDR1 LGHDT and CDR2 YNNKEL (reference sequence). Deletions cut 3 bases from V and 4 bases from J, with 13 bases between. The CDR3 is 15 residues long. In DNA, the CDR3 is TGTGCCAGCAGCCAGGGGAGCGGGCCTTACAATGAGCAGTTCTTC. This sequence encodes CASSQGSGPYNEQFF.

The chain uses TRBV20-1 and TRBJ1-4; D not certain. V shed 0 bases and J shed 3 bases, with 11 bases lying between them. This CDR3 region has 15 residues. Per germline, CDR1 DFQATT and CDR2 SNEGSKA (reference sequence). CDR3 nucleotide sequence: TGCAGTGCTAGAGATTCGTCCCGATCTAATGAAAAACTGTTTTTT. Translation gives CSARDSSRSNEKLFF.

This clonotype showed up many times. The V gene is TRBV12-3 or TRBV12-4, the J gene TRBJ2-1; 9 nucleotides line up with TRBD2. This CDR3 contains 17 residues. Trimming cost V 5 bases and J 0 bases; bases outside gene matches: 8. CDR3 sequence (DNA): TGTGCCAGCAGTGGCTTGACTAGCGGTAACTCCTACAATGAGCAGTTCTTC. It is translated as CASSGLTSGNSYNEQFF.

This clonotype was seen ten or more times. V and J are TRBV11-2 and TRBJ2-7; D remains ambiguous. The CDR3 is made up of 12 amino acids. With 2 bases removed from V and 6 bases from J, the gap between germline ends came to 8 bases. Looked up from germline, CDR1 is SGHAT and CDR2 is FQNNGV. The DNA of the CDR3 is TGTGCCAGCAGCTTAACGGCCGGCGAGCAGTACTTC. It specifies CASSLTAGEQYF.

This clonotype was observed at least ten times. The chain employs TRBV2 and TRBJ1-4; TRBD1 might be the D (5 bases). The CDR3 covers 13 residues. Between the trimmed V and J ends, which lost 7 bases and 7 bases, there was a span of 13 bases. The germline V gene has CDR1 SNHLY and CDR2 FYNNEI. CDR3 DNA: TGTGCCAGCACGTGGGGGGGAGGTGAAAAACTGTTTTTT. Its translation is CASTWGGGEKLFF.

This clonotype occurred many times. The chain links TRBV7-2 to TRBJ2-5; 10 bases are shared with TRBD1. Germline values: CDR1 SGHTA, CDR2 FQGNSA. V trimming: 0 bases; J trimming: 5 bases; junction bases outside the gene matches: 6. The CDR3 loop spans 16 amino acids. CDR3 residues: CASSLAQTGGLETQYF. CDR3 nucleotides: TGTGCCAGCAGCTTAGCCCAGACAGGGGGCTTGGAGACCCAGTACTTC. Combining the CDR3 with reference TRBV7-2 and TRBJ2-5 gives the whole variable domain GAGVSQSPSNKVTEKGKDVELRCDPISGHTALYWYRQSLGQGLEFLIYFQGNSAPDKSGLPSDRFSAERTGGSVSTLTIQRTQQEDSAVYLCASSLAQTGGLETQYFGPGTRLLVL.

This clonotype was seen repeatedly, ten times or more. The V gene is TRBV2, the J gene TRBJ2-3, with no clear D. From germline, CDR1 is SNHLY and CDR2 FYNNEI. V was cut by 0 bases and J by 8 bases, with 9 bases left in between. The CDR3 extends over 13 amino acids. CDR3 DNA: TGTGCCAGCAGTGAAGCGGCGGTCTCTACGCAGTATTTT. The encoded protein is CASSEAAVSTQYF.

The V and J genes are TRBV14 and TRBJ2-3; D gene unclear. The CDR3 is 17 amino acids. The V end lost 1 base, the J end lost 2 bases, and 16 bases lay between the germline ends. CDR1 SGHDN and CDR2 FVKESK come from the germline V gene. CDR3 protein: CASSQGFSPPYTDTQYF. The CDR3 DNA reads TGTGCCAGCAGCCAAGGTTTCTCCCCGCCTTACACAGATACGCAGTATTTT. The variable domain in full, with the rest retrieved from reference TRBV14 and TRBJ2-3, is EAGVTQFPSHSVIEKGQTVTLRCDPISGHDNLYWYRRVMGKEIKFLLHFVKESKQDESGMPNNRFLAERTGGTYSTLKVQPAELEDSGVYFCASSQGFSPPYTDTQYFGPGTRLTVL.

This clonotype has only a few counts. This chain connects TRBV7-3 to TRBJ2-2, with no clear D. The CDR3 spans 13 residues. Germline V gives CDR1 SGHTA, CDR2 FQGTGA. Trimming removed 4 bases from V and 5 bases from J, with 8 bases in between. The CDR3 reads CASSSQETGELFF. In nucleotides, the CDR3 is TGTGCCAGCAGCTCCCAGGAGACCGGGGAGCTGTTTTTT.

This clonotype has only a few counts. V gene TRBV6-4 combines with J gene TRBJ2-7; a possible D gene is TRBD2 (5 bases). Germline-derived CDR1 and CDR2 are MRHNA and SNTAGT. The CDR3 is 12 residues long. The V and J ends lost 2 bases and 4 bases respectively, with 6 bases between them. The CDR3 loop is CASSDREYEQYF. CDR3 coding DNA: TGTGCCAGCAGTGACAGGGAGTACGAGCAGTACTTC.

In its sample, this clonotype was seen a few times. The chain has TRBV19 and TRBJ2-2; maybe TRBD1 (6 bases). Germline V gives CDR1 LNHDA, CDR2 SQIVND (reference sequence). This CDR3 is built from 14 residues. Trimming left V 4 bases short and J 5 bases short, with 11 bases between. The CDR3 loop is CASSKQGGTGELFF. DNA for the CDR3: TGTGCCAGTAGTAAACAGGGTGGGACCGGGGAGCTGTTTTTT. Together with reference TRBV19 and TRBJ2-2, the CDR3 gives the full variable domain: DGGITQSPKYLFRKEGQNVTLSCEQNLNHDAMYWYRQDPGQGLRLIYYSQIVNDFQKGDIAEGYSVSREKKESFPLTVTSAQKNPTAFYLCASSKQGGTGELFFGEGSRLTVL.

At least ten counts were recorded for this clonotype. This chain uses TRBV27 with TRBJ2-7; no clear D gene. CDR1 is MNHEY, CDR2 SMNVEV, per germline (reference sequence). The CDR3 runs 15 residues. The V end was cut by 2 bases, the J end by 3 bases, with 14 bases between. CDR3 sequence reads: CASSLAPTVFYEQYF. CDR3 bases: TGTGCCAGCAGTTTAGCACCGACTGTATTCTACGAGCAGTACTTC.

The rearrangement joins TRBV12-3 or TRBV12-4 to TRBJ2-7; D uncertain. This CDR3 comprises 13 residues. Trimming left V 7 bases short and J 6 bases short, with 16 bases between. The CDR3 nucleotides are TGTGCCAGCACCGGTTCCGGCTGGGTCGAGCAGTACTTC. Its translation: CASTGSGWVEQYF.

The V and J genes are TRBV27 and TRBJ1-1; TRBD1 matches at 8 bases. CDR3 length: 15 residues. V shed 4 bases and J 5 bases; nucleotides not matched to a gene: 9. Germline V gene sequence: CDR1 MNHEY, CDR2 SMNVEV (reference sequence). Here the CDR3 reads CASSSTPGQGTEAFF. CDR3 DNA sequence: TGTGCCAGCAGTTCCACCCCCGGACAGGGAACTGAAGCTTTCTTT.

This clonotype was seen at least ten times. The chain employs TRBV11-2 and TRBJ1-3; 7 bases fit TRBD1. CDR1 is SGHAT and CDR2 is FQNNGV in the germline V gene. With V trimmed by 3 bases and J by 3 bases, 5 bases remained unmatched. This CDR3 comprises 15 residues. CDR3 DNA: TGTGCCAGCAGCTTCGAGGGGGCGCTTGGAAACACCATATATTTT. This codes for CASSFEGALGNTIYF.

This clonotype was picked up many times. The rearrangement links TRBV27 to TRBJ2-1; TRBD2 matches at 10 bases. With V trimmed by 4 bases and J by 5 bases, 11 bases remained unmatched. The germline V gene has CDR1 MNHEY and CDR2 SMNVEV (reference sequence). This CDR3 has 17 amino acids. CDR3 loop: CASSYFWAGTSDNEQFF. CDR3 bases: TGTGCCAGCAGTTATTTCTGGGCCGGGACTAGCGACAATGAGCAGTTCTTC.

This clonotype was counted many times. The J gene is TRBJ1-2, the V gene TRBV11-2; perhaps TRBD1 as D (6 bases). This CDR3 contains 15 residues. Trimming shortened V by 1 base and J by 1 base, and 10 bases separated the two germline ends. The germline CDR1 and CDR2 sequences are SGHAT and FQNNGV. CDR3 sequence (DNA): TGTGCCAGCAGCTTAGCCCCGGGACATAACTATGGCTACACCTTC. Protein product: CASSLAPGHNYGYTF.

This clonotype was seen at least ten times. The V gene is TRBV6-1, the J gene TRBJ2-7; no definite D call. Germline V CDR1 and CDR2: MNHNS, SASEGT. The V end was cut by 7 bases, the J end by 2 bases, with 12 bases between. The CDR3 runs to 13 residues. The CDR3 sequence: CASTSRWAYEQYF. Written as DNA, the CDR3 is TGTGCCAGCACGTCTCGGTGGGCCTACGAGCAGTACTTC.

This clonotype was seen many times. The chain couples TRBV19 to TRBJ1-2; D gene uncertain. There are 15 residues in the CDR3. Trimming left V 8 bases short and J 2 bases short, with 18 bases between. CDR1 is LNHDA, CDR2 SQIVND, per germline (reference sequence). The CDR3 DNA reads TGTGCCAGTGCCTACGATTGGAGCCTAAACTATGGCTACACCTTC. As protein: CASAYDWSLNYGYTF.

Concerning this clonotype: A much larger clone differs by one base, so this may be a read error. V and J are TRBV6-2 or TRBV6-3 and TRBJ2-5; D gene ambiguous. The CDR3 loop spans 14 amino acids. V lost 2 bases and J 1 base, leaving 8 bases between the germline ends. Germline-derived CDR1 and CDR2 are MNHEY and SVGEGT. The CDR3 coding sequence is TGTGCCAGCAGTTACCTGACTGTCCAAGAGACCCAGTACTTC. Its translation: CASSYLTVQETQYF.

CDR3 amino acids: CASSHRERSTEAFF. CDR3 bases: TGTGCCAGCAGCCACAGGGAGAGGAGCACTGAAGCTTTCTTT. The J gene is TRBJ1-1, the V gene TRBV6-1; maybe TRBD1 (6 bases). Germline V gives CDR1 MNHNS, CDR2 SASEGT. The CDR3 sequence is 14 residues long. Trimming pared 6 bases from V and 4 bases from J, leaving 15 bases between.